This TCR beta chain is from a study of blood T cell repertoires in COVID-19. Study-wide context: Donors in the United States, Italy and Spain gave samples during acute or convalescent COVID-19. T cells, B-cell-depleted T cells, or PBMCs provided the cDNA or gDNA that served as material.

V dropped 7 bases and J dropped 3; count of bases not matched to a gene: 16. The length of the CDR3 is 18 residues. Germline-derived CDR1 and CDR2 are MDHEN and SYDVKM. As originally analysed: Amplification with reference gene primers provided the estimates of nucleated cell counts. TCRdb keeps only in-frame clones here, not all; method: immunoSEQ multiplex PCR. The V and J calls and clone size come from that table; D and trimming were worked out from the DNA. The sample yields some 50,000 clones, 84% seen once. The TCR was taken from a man aged 45 to 65 with acute or convalescent COVID-19. V usage is TRBV28 and J usage is TRBJ1-5, with TRBD1 matching over 9 bases. The sequenced sample was peripheral blood. This CDR3 is CASIADRGRGRDNQPQHF. The CDR3 nucleotides read TGTGCCAGCATCGCGGACAGGGGAAGAGGTAGGGACAATCAGCCCCAGCATTTT.